This passage covers 17 T cell receptor beta chains from one sample sequenced in a study of neurological immune-mediated disorders. TCRdb used MiXCR to reprocess the 5' RACE reads, holding one entry per CDR3 protein. This table holds 39,000 or so distinct CDR3 sequences, approximately 2.4% found once. The sequenced sample was PBMCs. Receptors were obtained from a man aged 30 to 39 with multiple sclerosis.

This clonotype appeared many times. The chain couples TRBV28 to TRBJ2-7, with D hard to call. Per germline, CDR1 MDHEN and CDR2 SYDVKM. Trimming cost V 6 bases and J 2 bases, with 8 bases left between them. The CDR3 contains 12 residues. In DNA form, the CDR3 reads TGTGCCAGCAGCTCCGTCACCTACGAGCAGTACTTC. It specifies CASSSVTYEQYF.

This clonotype appeared many times. The chain is built from TRBV15 and TRBJ1-5; unclear D gene. V was pared by 1 base and J by 7 bases, with 11 bases between. The length of the CDR3 is 14 residues. Germline V lookup: CDR1 LNHNV, CDR2 YYDKDF (reference sequence). As DNA, the CDR3 is TGTGCCACCAGCAGAGCGACGCTTGAACAGCCCCAGCATTTT. This encodes CATSRATLEQPQHF.

This clonotype was picked up a small number of times. This chain joins TRBV27 and TRBJ2-5; 9 positions match TRBD1. The CDR3 spans 13 residues. Germline CDR1 MNHEY, CDR2 SMNVEV (reference sequence). V lost 4 bases and J lost 5; bases outside the gene matches: 2. The DNA for the CDR3 is TGTGCCAGCAGTTGGGACAGGGCGGAGACCCAGTACTTC. Translated: CASSWDRAETQYF.

This sequence joins TRBV6-6 and TRBJ2-7; 9 positions agree with TRBD2. Germline values: CDR1 MNHNY, CDR2 SVGAGI (reference sequence). This CDR3 is 12 amino acids long. V gave up 8 bases and J gave up 6 bases; unmatched junction bases: 5. CDR3 region: CASRGGAFEQYF. CDR3 coding DNA: TGTGCCAGCCGCGGGGGGGCATTCGAGCAGTACTTC.

This clonotype was seen more than once but under ten times. This may be a read error: a much more frequent sequence differs by one nucleotide. The rearrangement links TRBV7-9 to TRBJ2-7, with D perhaps being TRBD1 or TRBD2 (6 bases each). This CDR3 is 12 amino acids long. Germline assignment: CDR1 SEHNR and CDR2 FQNEAQ (reference sequence). The CDR3, as DNA: TGTGACAGCAGCTTAGATGGGGGGCTAGAGTACTTC. This translates into CDSSLDGGLEYF.

The sample holds many counts of this clonotype. V and J are TRBV20-1 and TRBJ2-7; D call uncertain. Germline lookup yields CDR1 DFQATT and CDR2 SNEGSKA (reference sequence). The CDR3 contains 13 residues. The V gene lost 3 bases and the J gene lost 5 bases, with 14 bases spanning the gap. This CDR3 is CSASLGPQDEQYF. CDR3 in DNA: TGCAGTGCTAGCTTAGGACCTCAGGACGAGCAGTACTTC.

This clonotype was observed at least ten times. The chain combines TRBV7-9 with TRBJ1-1, with D possibly matching TRBD1 (6 bases). Per germline, CDR1 SEHNR and CDR2 FQNEAQ (reference sequence). Trimming removed 4 bases at V and 3 bases at J, with 15 bases between. CDR3 length: 15 amino acids. CDR3 in DNA: TGTGCCAGCAGCTACACTCTAGGGGGGGACACTGAAGCTTTCTTT. Residues: CASSYTLGGDTEAFF.

In its sample, this clonotype was seen many times. This chain's CDR3 is CASRRVLNSYNEQFF. CDR3 DNA: TGCGCCAGCAGGCGCGTCCTTAACTCCTACAATGAGCAGTTCTTC. The chain combines TRBV5-1 with TRBJ2-1; D unclear. This CDR3 contains 15 residues. The V gene's germline CDR1 is SGHRS and CDR2 YFSETQ. The V end lost 5 bases, the J end lost 0 bases, and 12 bases lay between the germline ends.

This clonotype showed up many times. The rearrangement joins TRBV10-3 to TRBJ1-6; 7 positions match TRBD1. This CDR3 is 16 amino acids long. V shed 10 bases and J 5 bases; nucleotides not matched to a gene: 14. The germline V gene has CDR1 ENHRY and CDR2 SYGVKD. The CDR3 reads CATQASVGQDNSPLHF. In DNA, the CDR3 is TGTGCCACCCAAGCTTCCGTAGGACAGGATAATTCACCCCTCCACTTT.

This clonotype was counted many times. The V call is TRBV5-1, the J call TRBJ1-1; maybe TRBD1 (5 bases). V was trimmed by 4 bases and J by 2 bases, leaving 15 bases between them. The CDR3 sequence is 15 residues long. The germline V gene encodes CDR1 SGHRS and CDR2 YFSETQ. The CDR3 DNA sequence: TGCGCCAGCAGCAGTGGAGGGGAGATAAACACTGAAGCTTTCTTT. This encodes CASSSGGEINTEAFF.

Ten or more counts support this clonotype. The chain recombines TRBV7-9 with TRBJ2-1, with TRBD2 matching 8 bases. The CDR3 is 15 residues long. V trimming: 6 bases; J trimming: 8 bases; junction bases outside the gene matches: 12. CDR1 and CDR2 (germline): SEHNR, FQNEAQ (reference sequence). CDR3 sequence: CASRSTSDGAYEQFF. The CDR3 DNA reads as TGTGCCAGCAGATCGACTAGCGATGGGGCCTATGAGCAGTTCTTC.

This clonotype came up many times. The DNA for the CDR3 is TGTGCCAGCAGTCCCTTCGGTGACAGGGGGAATGTCTTTGTAGATACGCAGTATTTT. It codes for CASSPFGDRGNVFVDTQYF. This chain uses TRBV12-3 or TRBV12-4 with TRBJ2-3; 9 nucleotides align to TRBD1. The CDR3 length is 19 residues. V gave up 5 bases and J gave up 5 bases; unmatched junction bases: 20.

This clonotype was found a few times. The J gene is TRBJ1-2, the V gene TRBV20-1; the match to TRBD1 covers 11 bases. V dropped 0 bases and J dropped 3; count of bases not matched to a gene: 6. The CDR3 spans 16 residues. The germline V gene has CDR1 DFQATT and CDR2 SNEGSKA (reference sequence). The CDR3 nucleotides are TGCAGTGCTAGAGATGTCGGACAGGGGGCGGACTATGGCTACACCTTC. The encoded protein is CSARDVGQGADYGYTF.

This clonotype was found many times. This rearrangement joins TRBV20-1 to TRBJ2-1, with 7 bases that match TRBD2. Germline trimming cut 5 bases from V and 8 bases from J; bases unmatched to any gene: 18. CDR1 and CDR2 from the germline V gene are DFQATT and SNEGSKA (reference sequence). This CDR3 has 16 amino acids. The CDR3 DNA reads TGCAGTGCTGACCTCCCCACTGGCGGGAGTAGGTATGAGCAGTTCTTC. Its protein product is CSADLPTGGSRYEQFF.

This clonotype has at least ten counts. The genes are TRBV20-1 and TRBJ1-1, with D tentatively TRBD1 (6 bases). Per germline, CDR1 DFQATT and CDR2 SNEGSKA (reference sequence). CDR3 length: 14 amino acids. Trimming pared 6 bases from V and 4 bases from J, leaving 18 bases between. In DNA, the CDR3 is TGCAGTGCGAATGGCAGGGGAGATGTCACTGAAGCTTTCTTT. Amino acids: CSANGRGDVTEAFF.

This chain links TRBV12-1 with TRBJ2-7; TRBD2, the table's D call, was not compared with the DNA. TRBV12-1 is shown as a pseudogene. CDR3 length: 15 residues. The CDR3 bases are TGTGCCAGCAGTAGGGATGCCGGACTCTCCTACGAGCAGTACTTC. Translated, it gives CASSRDAGLSYEQYF.

In regard to this clonotype: A clone one base away is much larger, so this may be a read error. The chain couples TRBV5-1 to TRBJ1-3; D call uncertain. CDR1 and CDR2 (germline): SGHRS, YFSETQ. The CDR3 covers 11 residues. The CDR3 nucleotides are TGCGCCAGCAGCTTGGGAAAAACCATATATTTT. Translation gives CASSLGKTIYF.